The next 21 T cell receptor beta chains were all read from a single sample in a study of beta chain features in type 1 diabetes. Overall study results and limits: For Type 1 diabetes patients, all four CD4+ subsets carried TCRB CDR3s that were moderately but significantly shorter.

Their cognate antigens are unknown. Isolated RNA was reverse transcribed in full, so expressed TCRB transcripts were sequenced. The protocol was immunoSEQ multiplex PCR, while the TCRdb copy is restricted to in-frame clones and leaves out a portion. The sample lists about 120,000 clones; 15% to 20% were seen once. Input material: central memory CD4+ T cells from blood. The source of these receptors is a man aged 18 to 35 with type 1 diabetes.

This chain links TRBV6-5 with TRBJ2-5; D is perhaps TRBD1 (7 bases). There are 14 residues in the CDR3. Per germline, CDR1 MNHEY and CDR2 SVGAGI. Trimming took 7 bases from V and 3 from J, leaving 15 bases between them. CDR3 loop: CASTAIRGEETQYF. In DNA, the CDR3 is TGTGCCAGCACCGCAATCAGGGGGGAAGAGACCCAGTACTTC.

This chain uses TRBV7-9 with TRBJ2-1; possible D gene TRBD2, 5 bases. V was pared by 4 bases and J by 7 bases, with 17 bases between. Germline CDR1 SEHNR, CDR2 FQNEAQ (reference sequence). The CDR3 runs to 15 residues. The CDR3 region is CASSSRGSMGNEQFF. The CDR3 DNA reads TGTGCCAGCAGCTCCCGAGGGAGTATGGGGAATGAGCAGTTCTTC.

The chain couples TRBV2 to TRBJ2-7, with TRBD1 matching 7 bases. CDR1 and CDR2 (germline): SNHLY, FYNNEI. V lost 5 bases to trimming and J lost 13 bases; unmatched junction nucleotides: 11. This CDR3 has 12 residues. CDR3 in amino acids: CASSYDREIKYF. In nucleotides, the CDR3 is TGTGCCAGCAGTTACGACAGGGAAATAAAATACTTC.

The chain uses TRBV6-6 and TRBJ2-7; D possibly corresponds to TRBD2 (5 bases). Germline V gene data show CDR1 as MNHNY and CDR2 as SVGAGI (reference sequence). There are 14 residues in the CDR3. Trimming took 4 bases from V and 0 from J, leaving 10 bases between them. CDR3 DNA: TGTGCCAGCAGTTTAGCGTTTAGCTCCTACGAGCAGTACTTC. Its protein is CASSLAFSSYEQYF.

The chain employs TRBV19 and TRBJ1-2; TRBD1 agrees at 9 bases. This CDR3 comprises 14 residues. Per germline, CDR1 LNHDA and CDR2 SQIVND (reference sequence). Germline trimming cut 4 bases from V and 3 bases from J; bases unmatched to any gene: 3. CDR3 in DNA: TGTGCCAGTAGTAGGACAGGGGAGGACTATGGCTACACCTTC. It specifies CASSRTGEDYGYTF.

This clone showed up just a few times. It may be a read error: a sequence one base away is much more abundant. This chain links TRBV7-3 with TRBJ2-3, with D maybe TRBD2 (5 bases). Trimming took 5 bases from V and 1 from J, leaving 7 bases between them. CDR3 length: 13 amino acids. Germline V CDR1 and CDR2: SGHTA, FQGTGA. CDR3: CASSPGGTDTQYF. DNA of the CDR3: TGTGCCAGCAGCCCCGGGGGCACAGATACGCAGTATTTT.

The chain recombines TRBV2 with TRBJ2-1, with 7 bases matching TRBD2. Per germline, CDR1 SNHLY and CDR2 FYNNEI. J lost 6 bases, V lost 9 bases, and 11 bases had no gene match. The CDR3 contains 14 residues. Written as DNA, the CDR3 is TGTGCCAGAAAAGGGGAGAGGGAGGGCAATGAGCAGTTCTTC. Its protein is CARKGEREGNEQFF.

This clone was observed a few times. This chain joins TRBV7-9 and TRBJ1-1; no clear D. This CDR3 region has 14 residues. The V gene lost 2 bases and the J gene lost 0 bases, with 7 bases spanning the gap. Germline assignment: CDR1 SEHNR and CDR2 FQNEAQ (reference sequence). Written as DNA, the CDR3 is TGTGCCAGCAGCTTAAGTTTCATGAACACTGAAGCTTTCTTT. Its translation: CASSLSFMNTEAFF.

V is TRBV7-2 and J is TRBJ2-1; D not resolved. Trimming left V 5 bases short and J 4 bases short, with 9 bases between. Germline CDR1 and CDR2: SGHTA and FQGNSA. CDR3 length equals 13 residues. The CDR3 nucleotides are TGTGCCAGCAGCCAGGCCAGATACAATGAGCAGTTCTTC. It translates to CASSQARYNEQFF.

In its sample, this clone was seen a few times. This chain joins TRBV9 and TRBJ2-1; the match to TRBD1 covers 10 bases. The CDR3 loop spans 15 amino acids. CDR1 SGDLS and CDR2 YYNGEE come from the germline V gene. V lost 0 bases and J lost 4; bases outside the gene matches: 1. In DNA, the CDR3 is TGTGCCAGCAGCGTAGGGACAGGGGGATACAATGAGCAGTTCTTC. Translating it yields CASSVGTGGYNEQFF.

The chain has TRBV4-3 and TRBJ2-7, with TRBD1 matching over 7 bases. J lost 2 bases, V lost 4 bases, and 8 bases had no gene match. Germline CDR1 reads LGHNA; CDR2 reads YSLEER. The CDR3 runs to 15 residues. The CDR3 here is CASSRIRQGAYEQYF. In nucleotides, the CDR3 is TGCGCCAGCAGCCGAATAAGACAGGGAGCCTACGAGCAGTACTTC.

This chain uses TRBV7-2 with TRBJ2-5; 9 bases fit TRBD1. With 5 bases clipped from V and 3 bases from J, the junction kept 1 base outside the gene matches. CDR3 length: 13 residues. Germline values: CDR1 SGHTA, CDR2 FQGNSA. In nucleotides, the CDR3 is TGTGCCAGCAGCCGACAGGGGGAAGAGACCCAGTACTTC. Its translation is CASSRQGEETQYF.

This clone was recorded a few times. A far more abundant clone sits one base away, making this likely a read error. This chain joins TRBV18 and TRBJ2-5; TRBD1 matches 8 bases. Per germline, CDR1 KGHSH and CDR2 LQKENI. CDR3 length: 14 residues. The CDR3 bases are TGTGCCCGCTCACCCAGGGGGCGCGGGGAGACCCAGTACTTC. This codes for CARSPRGRGETQYF.

Only a few counts were recorded for this clone. The J gene is TRBJ1-1, the V gene TRBV30; D unresolved. V dropped 4 bases and J dropped 7 bases, with 16 bases sitting between them. The germline V gene has CDR1 GTSNPN and CDR2 SVGIG (reference sequence). This CDR3 has 13 residues. The CDR3 spells CAWTPGTLIEAFF. The CDR3 DNA follows: TGTGCCTGGACGCCGGGAACCTTAATTGAAGCTTTCTTT. Complete variable domain (other parts from reference TRBV30 and TRBJ1-1): SQTIHQWPATLVQPVGSPLSLECTVEGTSNPNLYWYRQAAGRGLQLLFYSVGIGQISSEVPQNLSASRPQDRQFILSSKKLLLSDSGFYLCAWTPGTLIEAFFGQGTRLTVV.

The genes are TRBV7-9 and TRBJ1-2, with a tentative D call TRBD1 (5 bases). Germline V gene sequence: CDR1 SEHNR, CDR2 FQNEAQ (reference sequence). The CDR3 is 14 amino acids. Between the trimmed V and J ends, which lost 6 bases and 4 bases, there was a span of 15 bases. In DNA form, the CDR3 reads TGTGCCAGCAGACAAGGCCGGGGGACCTATGGCTACACCTTC. Its protein is CASRQGRGTYGYTF.

The V call is TRBV6-5, the J call TRBJ1-2, with TRBD1 matching 11 bases. The CDR3 length is 16 residues. Per germline, CDR1 MNHEY and CDR2 SVGAGI. V was pared by 2 bases and J by 4 bases, with 6 bases of the junction left unmatched. CDR3: CASSYLRTGGSYGYTF. CDR3 DNA sequence: TGTGCCAGCAGTTACCTCCGGACAGGGGGCAGCTATGGCTACACCTTC.

The CDR3 region has the DNA TGTGCCAGCAGTTCAGGACGTGGCTACACCTTC. It yields the protein CASSSGRGYTF. This chain joins TRBV28 and TRBJ1-2; no clear D gene. Trimming removed 4 bases at V and 7 bases at J, with 7 bases between. The CDR3 sequence is 11 residues long. Germline CDR1 MDHEN, CDR2 SYDVKM.

The chain employs TRBV9 and TRBJ2-2; D may be TRBD2 (6 bases). The V end was cut by 6 bases, the J end by 5 bases, with 17 bases between. The CDR3 loop spans 15 amino acids. Germline CDR1 is SGDLS and CDR2 is YYNGEE. The CDR3 DNA is TGTGCCAGCAAGGGAGGCCTCTTGGGAACCGGGGAGCTGTTTTTT. As protein: CASKGGLLGTGELFF.

This clone was observed a single time. The chain is built from TRBV5-1 and TRBJ1-1, with D hard to call. This CDR3 has 14 amino acids. Germline V gene sequence: CDR1 SGHRS, CDR2 YFSETQ. Between the trimmed V and J ends, which lost 4 bases and 0 bases, there was a span of 10 bases. CDR3 bases: TGCGCCAGCAGCGTGGGAGCTATGAACACTGAAGCTTTCTTT. Its translation: CASSVGAMNTEAFF.

As concerns this clone: This CDR3 is also generated by other DNA sequences in the sample. The J gene is TRBJ2-3, the V gene TRBV5-6, with D hard to call. Germline V CDR1 and CDR2: SGHDT, YYEEEE. The V gene lost 0 bases and the J gene lost 5 bases, with 1 base spanning the gap. This CDR3 is built from 11 residues. The CDR3 loop is CASSLGDTQYF. The CDR3, as DNA: TGTGCCAGCAGCTTGGGAGATACGCAGTATTTT. The full variable domain, its missing parts supplied by reference TRBV5-6 and TRBJ2-3, is DAGVTQSPTHLIKTRGQQVTLRCSPKSGHDTVSWYQQALGQGPQFIFQYYEEEERQRGNFPDRFSGHQFPNYSSELNVNALLLGDSALYLCASSLGDTQYFGPGTRLTVL.

This clone has more than one count but fewer than ten. V gene TRBV2 combines with J gene TRBJ1-1; 7 positions match TRBD1. V lost 7 bases and J lost 4; bases outside the gene matches: 6. Germline CDR1 reads SNHLY; CDR2 reads FYNNEI. The CDR3 loop spans 13 amino acids. The CDR3 sequence is CASTMDRFTEAFF. In nucleotides, the CDR3 is TGTGCCAGCACTATGGACAGGTTCACTGAAGCTTTCTTT.